Listed below are T cell receptor beta chains from one sample, sequenced in a study of shared clonotypes between healthy human individuals. The table came from immunoSEQ multiplex PCR; TCRdb's copy has only in-frame clones and leaves some out. The sample consists of approximately 2.3 million clones, approximately 93% of them appearing once. The sequenced material came from naive CD4+ T cells from PBMCs. The receptors originated from a man aged 18 to 35 in good health. Some clones in this sample may be carry-over from other donors' samples. Both conserved end residues are part of each CDR3. D genes are given only for firm matches. Only some rows state a clone size, as once, few, many or a class for expanded clones.

j_gene: TRBJ2-5; abundance: -; v_gene: TRBV9; d_gene: TRBD2; CDR3nt: TGTGCCAGCAGCGGGATGGGTAGCGGGAGCCAGACCCAGTACTTC; CDR3aa: CASSGMGSGSQTQYF
j_gene: TRBJ2-7; abundance: -; v_gene: TRBV7-9; d_gene: TRBD1; CDR3nt: TGTGCCAGCAGTTCCGGACAGGCGGTGAAGCAGTACTTC; CDR3aa: CASSSGQAVKQYF
j_gene: TRBJ2-7; abundance: -; v_gene: TRBV5-1; d_gene: -; CDR3nt: TGCGCCAGCAGCTTGGTTCCAGGGAACTACGAGCAGTACTTC; CDR3aa: CASSLVPGNYEQYF
j_gene: TRBJ2-1; abundance: -; v_gene: TRBV7-9; d_gene: -; CDR3nt: TGTGCCAGCAGCTTAGCTCCCCTAAGCGGCCCCCGGCCCGTCAATGAGCAGTTCTTC; CDR3aa: CASSLAPLSGPRPVNEQFF
j_gene: TRBJ2-7; abundance: -; v_gene: TRBV30; d_gene: -; CDR3nt: TGTGCCTGGAGTGTTCGACTCTACTCCTACGAGCAGTACTTC; CDR3aa: CAWSVRLYSYEQYF
j_gene: TRBJ2-2; abundance: -; v_gene: TRBV27; d_gene: TRBD2; CDR3nt: TGTGCCAGCAGTTTAGCACTAGCGGGAAACACCGGGGAGCTGTTTTTT; CDR3aa: CASSLALAGNTGELFF
j_gene: TRBJ1-1; abundance: few; v_gene: TRBV28; d_gene: -; CDR3nt: TGTGCCAGCAGTATGAGGACTGAAGCTTTCTTT; CDR3aa: CASSMRTEAFF
j_gene: TRBJ1-1; abundance: -; v_gene: TRBV18; d_gene: TRBD1; CDR3nt: TGTGCCAGCTCACGGGACAGGAACACTGAAGCTTTCTTT; CDR3aa: CASSRDRNTEAFF
j_gene: TRBJ1-5; abundance: -; v_gene: TRBV18; d_gene: -; CDR3nt: TGTGCCAGCTCACCACCGACTGGAGTCGGCAATCAGCCCCAGCATTTT; CDR3aa: CASSPPTGVGNQPQHF
j_gene: TRBJ2-3; abundance: -; v_gene: TRBV28; d_gene: TRBD1; CDR3nt: TGTGCCAGCAGCCGTGGACAGGGCGGCACAGATACGCAGTATTTT; CDR3aa: CASSRGQGGTDTQYF
j_gene: TRBJ2-7; abundance: -; v_gene: TRBV7-2; d_gene: -; CDR3nt: TGTGCCAGCAGTCCGGATAGGGCCCACGAGCAGTACTTC; CDR3aa: CASSPDRAHEQYF
j_gene: TRBJ2-1; abundance: once; v_gene: TRBV5-3; d_gene: -; CDR3nt: TGTGCCAGAAGCTTGGCTCGGGCGTGGGATGAGCAGTTCTTC; CDR3aa: CARSLARAWDEQFF
j_gene: TRBJ1-2; abundance: few; v_gene: TRBV4-1; d_gene: -; CDR3nt: TGCGCCAGCAGCCATAACAGGGCTAACTATGGCTACACCTTC; CDR3aa: CASSHNRANYGYTF
j_gene: TRBJ1-5; abundance: few; v_gene: TRBV9; d_gene: -; CDR3nt: TGTGCCAGCAGCGTAGATGCCAGTCAGCCCCAGCATTTT; CDR3aa: CASSVDASQPQHF
j_gene: TRBJ1-1; abundance: -; v_gene: TRBV5-4; d_gene: -; CDR3nt: TGTGCCAGCAGTCTGACGAGGGGGAACACTGAAGCTTTCTTT; CDR3aa: CASSLTRGNTEAFF
j_gene: TRBJ2-5; abundance: -; v_gene: TRBV5-1; d_gene: -; CDR3nt: TGCGCCAGCAGCACGCCGCCTGCGTACCAAGAGACCCAGTACTTC; CDR3aa: CASSTPPAYQETQYF
j_gene: TRBJ2-1; abundance: -; v_gene: TRBV5-1; d_gene: TRBD2; CDR3nt: TGCGCCAGCAGCTTAGCGGGAGGTTTAACGAATGAGCAGTTCTTC; CDR3aa: CASSLAGGLTNEQFF
j_gene: TRBJ2-2; abundance: -; v_gene: TRBV10-3; d_gene: -; CDR3nt: TGTGCCACGCTCCGGGAGAGAGACACCGGGGAGCTGTTTTTT; CDR3aa: CATLRERDTGELFF
j_gene: TRBJ1-4; abundance: once; v_gene: TRBV4-2; d_gene: -; CDR3nt: TGTGCCAGCAGCCGGGGGCGGGGGGGAAATGAAAAACTGTTTTTT; CDR3aa: CASSRGRGGNEKLFF
j_gene: TRBJ1-5; abundance: once; v_gene: TRBV7-6; d_gene: -; CDR3nt: TGTGCCAGCAGCATAGATCCGACCCCAAATCAGCCCCAGCATTTT; CDR3aa: CASSIDPTPNQPQHF
j_gene: TRBJ2-6; abundance: -; v_gene: TRBV6-5; d_gene: -; CDR3nt: TGTGCCAGCAGCTATAGCGGCTCTGGGGCCAACGTCCTGACTTTC; CDR3aa: CASSYSGSGANVLTF
j_gene: TRBJ2-7; abundance: -; v_gene: TRBV28; d_gene: -; CDR3nt: TGTGCCAGCAGTTATGGGCGTCTTGGAAAACCCTACGAGCAGTACTTC; CDR3aa: CASSYGRLGKPYEQYF
j_gene: TRBJ1-4; abundance: -; v_gene: TRBV18; d_gene: TRBD1; CDR3nt: TGTGCCAGCTCACCGGGGTTTCAGACAGGGGTTGAAAAACTGTTTTTT; CDR3aa: CASSPGFQTGVEKLFF
j_gene: TRBJ1-2; abundance: -; v_gene: TRBV30; d_gene: -; CDR3nt: TGTGCCTGGAACCTAAAAATAGACCGGCCCAGTGGGGACACCTTC; CDR3aa: CAWNLKIDRPSGDTF
j_gene: TRBJ1-1; abundance: -; v_gene: TRBV29-1; d_gene: -; CDR3nt: TGCAGCGTTGAACCCGGGACCGAGGACACTGAAGCTTTCTTT; CDR3aa: CSVEPGTEDTEAFF
j_gene: TRBJ2-3; abundance: -; v_gene: TRBV5-1; d_gene: -; CDR3nt: TGCGCCAGCAGCCATGACCGCGGGGACACAGATACGCAGTATTTT; CDR3aa: CASSHDRGDTDTQYF
j_gene: TRBJ2-1; abundance: -; v_gene: TRBV7-9; d_gene: -; CDR3nt: TGTGCCAGCAGCCCCTACAATGAGCAGTTCTTC; CDR3aa: CASSPYNEQFF
j_gene: TRBJ1-1; abundance: once; v_gene: TRBV28; d_gene: -; CDR3nt: TGTGCCAGCAGTTTACGGTGGGGAAGTACTGAAGCTTTCTTT; CDR3aa: CASSLRWGSTEAFF
j_gene: TRBJ2-2; abundance: -; v_gene: TRBV28; d_gene: -; CDR3nt: TGTGCCAGCAGTTTTGGACAGAAGAACACCGGGGAGCTGTTTTTT; CDR3aa: CASSFGQKNTGELFF
j_gene: TRBJ2-2; abundance: -; v_gene: TRBV4-3; d_gene: -; CDR3nt: TGCGCCAGCAAGGGAATTGGGTTGTCCGGGGAGCTGTTTTTT; CDR3aa: CASKGIGLSGELFF